This TCR beta chain stems from a study of T cell changes during pregnancy in multiple sclerosis. TCRdb's table, derived via immunoSEQ multiplex PCR, lists solely in-frame clones and lacks some. The data contain around 130,000 clones, 90% to 95% of them seen just once; the ten biggest clones take up less than 7.5%. The CDR3 runs to 14 residues. CDR1 SNHLY and CDR2 FYNNEI come from the germline V gene. V was clipped by 3 bases and J by 7 bases, with 10 bases between them. The receptor's source is a female donor with multiple sclerosis, enrolled in a pregnancy study. Sequenced material: peripheral blood, taken before pregnancy. The genes are TRBV2 and TRBJ1-6, with D possibly matching TRBD1 (5 bases). The CDR3 DNA sequence: TGTGCCAGCAGTGAGAACTCAGGGAATTCACCCCTCCACTTT. Translating it yields CASSENSGNSPLHF.